This TCR beta chain was identified in a study of regulatory T cells in long-lasting Graves disease. About the study: Positive TSH receptor antibodies alongside over 5 years of antithyroid drugs were what marked Graves' disease as persistent.

Time point given: persistent/refractory GD, antithyroid drugs over 5 years with positive TRAb. Extracted PBMC RNA gave rise to the TCR library. Assembly of TCR beta libraries relied on iRepertoire HTBI primers together with Arm-PCR of CDR3 regions. MiXCR, run by TCRdb on the multiplex PCR reads, gives a single entry per CDR3 protein. The sample yields 700,000 or so distinct CDR3 sequences, 25% to 30% seen once. The sequencing used peripheral blood mononuclear cells (PBMCs), collected when the disease was refractory, from a patient treated with antithyroid drugs. This TCR was sampled from a female donor with Graves disease.

As DNA, the CDR3 is TGTGCCAGCAGCCTGCGACTCGGGGGAGGGGGGTCACCCCTCCACTTT. Amino acid sequence: CASSLRLGGGGSPLHF. The chain recombines TRBV3-1 with TRBJ1-6; tentative D call: TRBD1 (6 bases). Germline V lookup: CDR1 LGHDT, CDR2 YNNKEL (reference sequence). V dropped 4 bases and J dropped 10 bases, with 20 bases sitting between them. The CDR3 has 16 residues.